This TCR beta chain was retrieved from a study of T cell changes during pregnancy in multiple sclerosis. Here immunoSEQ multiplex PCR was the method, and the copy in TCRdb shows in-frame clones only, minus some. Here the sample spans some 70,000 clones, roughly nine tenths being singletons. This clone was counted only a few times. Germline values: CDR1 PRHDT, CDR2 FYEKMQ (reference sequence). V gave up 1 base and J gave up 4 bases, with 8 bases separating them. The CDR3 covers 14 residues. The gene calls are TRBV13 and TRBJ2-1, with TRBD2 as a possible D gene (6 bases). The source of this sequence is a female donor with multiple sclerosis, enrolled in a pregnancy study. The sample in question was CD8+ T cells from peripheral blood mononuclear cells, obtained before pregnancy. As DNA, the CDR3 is TGTGCCAGCAGCTTAGCGGGGACTTACAATGAGCAGTTCTTC. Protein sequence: CASSLAGTYNEQFF.